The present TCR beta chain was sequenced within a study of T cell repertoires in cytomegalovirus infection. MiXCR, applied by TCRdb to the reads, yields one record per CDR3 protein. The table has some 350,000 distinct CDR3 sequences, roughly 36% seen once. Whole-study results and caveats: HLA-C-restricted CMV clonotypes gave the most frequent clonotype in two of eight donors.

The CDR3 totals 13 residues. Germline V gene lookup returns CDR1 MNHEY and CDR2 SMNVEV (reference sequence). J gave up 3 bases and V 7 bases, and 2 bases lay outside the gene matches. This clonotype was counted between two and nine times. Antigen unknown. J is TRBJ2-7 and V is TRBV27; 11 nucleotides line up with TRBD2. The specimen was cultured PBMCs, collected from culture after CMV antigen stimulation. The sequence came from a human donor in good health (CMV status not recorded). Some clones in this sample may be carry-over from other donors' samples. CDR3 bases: TGTGCCAGCACCGGGACTAGCGGCTACGAGCAGTACTTC. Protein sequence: CASTGTSGYEQYF.